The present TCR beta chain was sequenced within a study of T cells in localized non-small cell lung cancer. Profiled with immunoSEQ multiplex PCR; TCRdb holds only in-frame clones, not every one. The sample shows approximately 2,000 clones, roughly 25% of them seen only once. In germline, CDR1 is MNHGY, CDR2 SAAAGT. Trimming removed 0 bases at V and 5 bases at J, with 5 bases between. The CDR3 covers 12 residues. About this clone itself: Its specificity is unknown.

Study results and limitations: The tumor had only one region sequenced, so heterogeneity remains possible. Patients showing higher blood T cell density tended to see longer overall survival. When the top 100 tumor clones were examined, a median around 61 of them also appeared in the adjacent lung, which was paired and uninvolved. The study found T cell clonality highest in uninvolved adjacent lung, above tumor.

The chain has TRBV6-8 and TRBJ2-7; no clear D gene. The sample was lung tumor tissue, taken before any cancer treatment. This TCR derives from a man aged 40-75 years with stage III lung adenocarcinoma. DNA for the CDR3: TGTGCCAGCAGTTACTCGGAACACGAGCAGTACTTC. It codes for CASSYSEHEQYF.